This T cell receptor (beta chain) was obtained from a study of blood T cell repertoires in COVID-19. Turning to the study itself: T cells, B-cell-depleted T cells, or PBMCs supplied cDNA or gDNA.

In the original processing: Counts of nucleated cells, estimated from reference gene primer amplification, were obtained. The data were produced by immunoSEQ multiplex PCR, yet TCRdb's version contains in-frame clones alone and is incomplete. The DNA gave D and trimming, while V, J and clone size come from that table. Of tens of thousands of clones listed, about 90% were seen once; the top ten hold about 1.4%. Judged by abundance, this clone is medium-sized. The CDR3 length is 15 residues. V was cut by 0 bases and J by 1 base, with 11 bases left in between. The germline gives CDR1 SGHNT, CDR2 YYREEE (reference sequence).

Sequencing input: peripheral blood. The chain carries TRBV5-4 and TRBJ2-7, with D possibly TRBD2 on 6 matching bases. This clonotype was sampled from a man aged 55 to 70 with active COVID-19. The CDR3 DNA reads TGTGCCAGCAGCTTGGAATTAGGGAGGTCCTACGAGCAGTACTTC. Amino acids: CASSLELGRSYEQYF.